This T cell receptor (beta chain) was recorded in a study of blood T cell repertoires in COVID-19. Background on the study: Specimens from acute and convalescent COVID-19 originated in the United States, Italy and Spain.

Per the original data handling: Counts of nucleated cells, estimated from reference gene primer amplification, were obtained. The repertoire was sequenced with immunoSEQ multiplex PCR; TCRdb's copy has only in-frame clones and lacks some. Clonal size and the V and J genes are those of that table, whereas D and trimming came from the DNA. The table shows some 180,000 clones, with approximately 80% occurring only once. The CDR3 is 14 residues long. Germline V lookup: CDR1 SNHLY, CDR2 FYNNEI. The ends lost 5 bases at V and 7 bases at J; junction bases unmatched: 5. Enrollment of patients from Seattle took place during active infection, with longitudinal follow-up.

This rearrangement joins TRBV2 to TRBJ1-5, with TRBD1 matching over 10 bases. This clonotype was obtained from a woman between 35 and 50 years old with COVID-19, enrolled during active disease. The specimen sequenced was peripheral blood. The CDR3 loop reads CASSIGQGGQPQHF. Here the CDR3 DNA reads TGTGCCAGCAGTATAGGACAGGGGGGACAGCCCCAGCATTTT.